The TCR beta chain under discussion was sequenced for a study of Ad26.COV2.S vaccination and SARS-CoV-2 variants. As for the study in general: Dosing was one shot or two shots 56 days apart.

As for treatment: 19 received Ad26.COV2.S at low or high dose, single or two shots; several received placebo; per-sample allocation not given. Each sample was drawn 63 days after the first injection (of vaccine or placebo). Clones were read by immunoSEQ multiplex PCR, and TCRdb kept only the in-frame ones, dropping some. Of about 350,000 clones in the sample, 75% to 90% were seen once. Whole-study results and caveats: Total T cell responses were possibly underestimated by TCR breadth and depth analyses.

To note about this clone: Its target is unknown.

The V segment lost 5 bases and the J segment 10 bases; nucleotides outside the gene matches: 5. Germline CDR1 is SEHNR and CDR2 is FQNEAQ (reference sequence). The CDR3 has 13 amino acids. The specimen comprised peripheral blood, sampled in a trial of Ad26.COV2.S vaccine versus placebo. The sequence was collected from a person aged 18-60 years who received the Ad26.COV2.S COVID-19 vaccine or a placebo. This chain joins TRBV7-9 and TRBJ1-6; 7 bases map to TRBD1. This chain's CDR3 is CASSRQGLSPLHF. The CDR3 nucleotides are TGTGCCAGCAGCCGACAGGGTCTGTCACCCCTCCACTTT.